This T cell receptor beta chain was sequenced for a study of blood T cell repertoires in COVID-19 (dated by TCRdb to about 2020). Regarding the research as a whole: Collaborator samples came from the United States, Italy and Spain and covered acute and convalescent phases of COVID-19. Nearly every sample came with metadata listing a de-identified subject ID, COVID-19 status, age in years and sex. Where HLA class I and class II types were available, the types were taken from metadata supplied by the sample provider, not from assay-based typing. The prospective study material was composed of cDNA or gDNA derived from T cells, B-cell-depleted T cells, or PBMCs. The samples were drawn from the first 160 participants of the ongoing ImmuneRACE study and from over 950 subjects provided by 6 global collaborators. Subjects who had been exposed to COVID-19, were actively infected with it, or had recovered from it provided the deeply sampled blood TCRbeta repertoires that made up the dataset. The repertoires were released in a freely available public database meant as a resource for research on the immune response to SARS-CoV-2. Overall study outcomes, separate from this receptor: How much clinical and demographic metadata was included differed by source and by participant, and the metadata was provided uncurated.

The junction carries 14 bases between V and J, which are trimmed by 5 bases and 7 bases respectively. For CDR1 and CDR2, the germline V gene (reference sequence) lists MNHEY and SMNVEV. Taken from cysteine to phenylalanine, the CDR3 has 13 residues. Of the read, only the CDR3 DNA is kept; its 39 bases are in frame from base 1. Of note for this clone: Its antigen is still unknown. Per-nucleotide qualities are absent, and no much larger clonotype sits a single base away.

Enrolling through a virtual design, the prospective study's participants ranged in age from roughly 18 to 90 years and lived across roughly 23 United States geographic areas. Cohort assignment in the prospective study relied on participant-reported clinical history from a screening survey and a study questionnaire. For ImmuneRACE Cohort 3, a participant was defined as recovered based on two consecutive negative NP/OP PCR tests, clearance by a healthcare professional, or resolution of symptoms. In the prospective study, mobile phlebotomists collected whole blood, serum and a nasopharyngeal or oropharyngeal swab from each participant. Additional blood draws and questionnaires over an approximately 2-month period could optionally be provided by prospective study participants. Prospective study blood samples were shipped either frozen or at room temperature before DNA extraction. The immunoSEQ Assay, a bias-controlled multiplex PCR, was used to amplify TCRbeta CDR3 regions from genomic DNA. The paper's processing steps were these. The number of nucleated cells in each sample was estimated from the amplification of reference gene primers within the assay. To quantify the absolute abundance of each unique TCRbeta CDR3 rearrangement, sequence reads were collapsed and filtered. Productive Simpson clonality was computed per sample as the square root of Simpson's diversity index over productive rearrangements. The table comes from immuneACCESS by way of TCRdb, which keeps in-frame sequences with V and J called. Part of the clones is missing from these tables; in studies checked, under half for an unresolved V gene and the rest for unknown reasons. Clonal size and the V and J genes are those of that table, whereas D and trimming came from the DNA. This sample lists a few hundred thousand clones; roughly nine tenths were detected once. The ten largest clones represent over 8.5% of the sample.

The origin of this receptor is a woman aged 25 to 39 who had recovered from COVID-19. This receptor chain uses TRBV27 and TRBJ1-1; the D region possibly corresponds to TRBD1 (6 bases align). Material for sequencing was PBMCs or T cells enriched from blood (not recorded which). The nucleotides are TGTGCCAGCAGTCCGATACAGGGTCTTGAAGCTTTCTTT. This gives the protein CASSPIQGLEAFF.